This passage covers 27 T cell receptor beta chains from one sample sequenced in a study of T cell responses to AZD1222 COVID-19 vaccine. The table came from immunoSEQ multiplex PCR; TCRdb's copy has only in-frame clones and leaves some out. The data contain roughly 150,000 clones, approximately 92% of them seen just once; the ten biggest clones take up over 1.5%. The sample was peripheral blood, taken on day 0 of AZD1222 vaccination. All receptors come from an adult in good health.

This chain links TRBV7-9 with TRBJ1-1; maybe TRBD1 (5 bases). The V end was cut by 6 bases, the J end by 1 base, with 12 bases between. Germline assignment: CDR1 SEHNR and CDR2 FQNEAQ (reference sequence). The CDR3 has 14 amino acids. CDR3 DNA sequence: TGTGCCAGCAGTCGCGGACACCCGAACACTGAAGCTTTCTTT. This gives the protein CASSRGHPNTEAFF.

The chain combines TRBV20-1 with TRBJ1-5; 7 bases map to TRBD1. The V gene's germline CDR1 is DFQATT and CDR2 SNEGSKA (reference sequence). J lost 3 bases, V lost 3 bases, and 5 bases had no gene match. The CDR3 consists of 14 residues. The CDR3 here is CSASGTVPNQPQHF. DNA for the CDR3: TGCAGTGCTAGTGGGACAGTTCCCAATCAGCCCCAGCATTTT.

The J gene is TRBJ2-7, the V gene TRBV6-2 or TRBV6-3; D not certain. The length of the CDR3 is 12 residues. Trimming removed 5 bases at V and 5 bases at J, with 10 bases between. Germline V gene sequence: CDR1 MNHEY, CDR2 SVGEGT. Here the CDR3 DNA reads TGTGCCAGCAGTCAACCGTTTGACGAGCAGTACTTC. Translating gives CASSQPFDEQYF.

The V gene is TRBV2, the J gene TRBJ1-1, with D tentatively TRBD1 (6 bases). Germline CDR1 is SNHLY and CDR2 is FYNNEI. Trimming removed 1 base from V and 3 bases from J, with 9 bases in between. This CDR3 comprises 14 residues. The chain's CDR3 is CASSEDRVYTEAFF. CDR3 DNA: TGTGCCAGCAGTGAAGACAGGGTGTACACTGAAGCTTTCTTT.

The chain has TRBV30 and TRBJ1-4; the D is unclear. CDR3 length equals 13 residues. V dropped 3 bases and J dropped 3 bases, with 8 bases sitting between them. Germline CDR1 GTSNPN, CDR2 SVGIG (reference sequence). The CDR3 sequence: CAWRGRANEKLFF. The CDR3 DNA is TGTGCCTGGAGGGGTCGCGCTAATGAAAAACTGTTTTTT.

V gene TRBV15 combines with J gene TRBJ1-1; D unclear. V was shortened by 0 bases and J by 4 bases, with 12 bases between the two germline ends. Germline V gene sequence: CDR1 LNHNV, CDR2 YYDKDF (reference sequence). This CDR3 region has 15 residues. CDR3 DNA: TGTGCCACCAGCAGAGATCATGCGGGATCCACTGAAGCTTTCTTT. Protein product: CATSRDHAGSTEAFF.

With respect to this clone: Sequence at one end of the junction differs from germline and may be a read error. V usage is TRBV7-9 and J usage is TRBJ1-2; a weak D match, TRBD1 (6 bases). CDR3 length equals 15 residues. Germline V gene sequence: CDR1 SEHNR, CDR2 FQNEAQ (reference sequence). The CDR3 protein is CASSLAQGTNYGYTF. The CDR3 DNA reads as TGTGCCAGCAGCCTAGCACAGGGTACGAACTATGGCTACACCTTC.

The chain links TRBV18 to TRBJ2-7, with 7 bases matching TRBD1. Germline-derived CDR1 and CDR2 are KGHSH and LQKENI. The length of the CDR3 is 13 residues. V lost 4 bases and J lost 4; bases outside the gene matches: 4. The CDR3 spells CASSRQGSYEQYF. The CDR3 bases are TGTGCCAGCTCACGACAGGGCTCGTACGAGCAGTACTTC.

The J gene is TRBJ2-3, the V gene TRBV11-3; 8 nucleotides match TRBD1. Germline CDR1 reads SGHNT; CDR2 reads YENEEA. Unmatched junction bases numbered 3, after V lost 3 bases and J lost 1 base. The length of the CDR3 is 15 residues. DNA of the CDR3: TGTGCCAGCAGCTTCGGGGACAGGCGCACAGATACGCAGTATTTT. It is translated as CASSFGDRRTDTQYF.

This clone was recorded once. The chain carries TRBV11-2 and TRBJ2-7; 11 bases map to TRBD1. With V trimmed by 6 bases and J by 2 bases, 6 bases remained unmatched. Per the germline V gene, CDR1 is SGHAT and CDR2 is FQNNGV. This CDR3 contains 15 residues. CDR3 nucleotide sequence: TGTGCCAGCAGAGAACCGGGACAGGGGGCCTACGAGCAGTACTTC. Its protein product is CASREPGQGAYEQYF.

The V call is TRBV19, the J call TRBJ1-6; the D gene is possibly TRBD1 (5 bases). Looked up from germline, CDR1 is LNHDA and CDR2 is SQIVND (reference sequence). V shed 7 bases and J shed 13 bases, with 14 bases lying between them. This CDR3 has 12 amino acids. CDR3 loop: CASTRDPGPLHF. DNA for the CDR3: TGTGCCAGTACGCGGGACCCAGGGCCCCTCCACTTT.

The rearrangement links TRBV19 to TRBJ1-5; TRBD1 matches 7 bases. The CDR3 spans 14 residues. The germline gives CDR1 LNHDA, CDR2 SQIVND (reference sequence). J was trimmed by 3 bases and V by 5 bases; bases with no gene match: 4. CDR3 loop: CASSRQGINQPQHF. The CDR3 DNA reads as TGTGCCAGTAGTCGACAGGGTATCAATCAGCCCCAGCATTTT.

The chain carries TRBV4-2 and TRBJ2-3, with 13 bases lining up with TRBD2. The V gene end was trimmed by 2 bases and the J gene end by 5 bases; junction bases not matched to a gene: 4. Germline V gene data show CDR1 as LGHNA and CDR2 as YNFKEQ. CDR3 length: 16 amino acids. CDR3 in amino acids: CASSQTSGGAVDTQYF. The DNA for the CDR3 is TGTGCCAGCAGCCAAACTAGCGGGGGGGCCGTAGATACGCAGTATTTT.

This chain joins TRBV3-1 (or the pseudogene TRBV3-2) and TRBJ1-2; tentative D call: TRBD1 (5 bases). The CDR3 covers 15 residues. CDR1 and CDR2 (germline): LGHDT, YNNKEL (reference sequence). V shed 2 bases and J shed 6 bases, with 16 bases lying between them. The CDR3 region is CASSQLGRAGNGYTF. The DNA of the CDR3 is TGTGCCAGCAGCCAATTGGGACGCGCCGGGAATGGCTACACCTTC.

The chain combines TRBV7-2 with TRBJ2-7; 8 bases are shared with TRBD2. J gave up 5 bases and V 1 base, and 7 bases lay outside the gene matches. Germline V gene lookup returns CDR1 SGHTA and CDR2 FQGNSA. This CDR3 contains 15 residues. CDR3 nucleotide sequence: TGTGCCAGCAGCTTAGGTGGGACTAGAAGGCACGAGCAGTACTTC. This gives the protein CASSLGGTRRHEQYF.

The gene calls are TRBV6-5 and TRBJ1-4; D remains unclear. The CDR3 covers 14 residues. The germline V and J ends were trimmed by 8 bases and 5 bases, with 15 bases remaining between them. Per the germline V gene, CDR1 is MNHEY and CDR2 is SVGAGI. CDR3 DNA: TGTGCCAGCCGGGGAGCTAACCGCAATGAAAAACTGTTTTTT. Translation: CASRGANRNEKLFF.

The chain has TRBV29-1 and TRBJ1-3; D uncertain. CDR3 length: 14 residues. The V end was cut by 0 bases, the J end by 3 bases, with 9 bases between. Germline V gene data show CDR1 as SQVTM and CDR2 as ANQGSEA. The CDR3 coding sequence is TGCAGCGTTGAAGACCTAGGCCGTGGAAACACCATATATTTT. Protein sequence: CSVEDLGRGNTIYF.

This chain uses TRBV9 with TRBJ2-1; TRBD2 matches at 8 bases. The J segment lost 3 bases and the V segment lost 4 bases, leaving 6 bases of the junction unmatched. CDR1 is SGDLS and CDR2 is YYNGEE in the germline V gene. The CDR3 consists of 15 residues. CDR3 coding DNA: TGTGCCAGCAGCTCCAGCGGGAGTGTCTACAATGAGCAGTTCTTC. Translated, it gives CASSSSGSVYNEQFF.

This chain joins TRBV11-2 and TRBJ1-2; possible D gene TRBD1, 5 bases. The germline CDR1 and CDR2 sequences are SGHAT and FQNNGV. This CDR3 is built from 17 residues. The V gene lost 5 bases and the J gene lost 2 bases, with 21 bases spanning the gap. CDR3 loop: CASSTTPLQGPNYGYTF. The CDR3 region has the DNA TGTGCCAGCAGCACTACCCCCCTCCAGGGTCCCAACTATGGCTACACCTTC.

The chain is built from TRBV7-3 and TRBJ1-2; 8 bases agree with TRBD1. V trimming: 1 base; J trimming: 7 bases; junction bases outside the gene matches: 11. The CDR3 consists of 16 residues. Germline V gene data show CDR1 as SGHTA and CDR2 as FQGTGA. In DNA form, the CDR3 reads TGTGCCAGCAGCTTAAACGCGTTGACAGGGGCTGGTGGCTACACCTTC. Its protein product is CASSLNALTGAGGYTF.

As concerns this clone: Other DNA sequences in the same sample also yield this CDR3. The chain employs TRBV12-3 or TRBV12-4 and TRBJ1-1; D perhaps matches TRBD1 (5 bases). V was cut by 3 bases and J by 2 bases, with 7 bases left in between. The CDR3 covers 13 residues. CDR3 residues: CASSLGGNTEAFF. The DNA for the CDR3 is TGTGCCAGCAGTTTGGGGGGTAACACTGAAGCTTTCTTT.

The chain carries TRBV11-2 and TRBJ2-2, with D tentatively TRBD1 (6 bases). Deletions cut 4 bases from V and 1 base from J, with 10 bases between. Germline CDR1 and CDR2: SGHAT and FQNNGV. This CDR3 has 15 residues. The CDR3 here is CASSSDRLNTGELFF. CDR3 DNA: TGTGCCAGCAGCTCAGACAGGCTGAACACCGGGGAGCTGTTTTTT.

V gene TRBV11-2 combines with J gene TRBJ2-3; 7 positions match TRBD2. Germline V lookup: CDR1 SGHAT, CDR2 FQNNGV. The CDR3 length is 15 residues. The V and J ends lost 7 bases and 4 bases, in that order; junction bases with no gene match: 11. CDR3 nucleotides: TGTGCCAGCACACCGAGGCGGGAGATAGCAGATACGCAGTATTTT. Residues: CASTPRREIADTQYF.

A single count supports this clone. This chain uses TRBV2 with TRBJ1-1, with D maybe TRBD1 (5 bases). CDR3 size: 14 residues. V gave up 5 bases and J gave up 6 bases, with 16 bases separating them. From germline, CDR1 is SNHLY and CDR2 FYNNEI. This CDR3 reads CASSTPGFTAEAFF. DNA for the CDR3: TGTGCCAGCAGTACACCAGGGTTCACTGCTGAAGCTTTCTTT.

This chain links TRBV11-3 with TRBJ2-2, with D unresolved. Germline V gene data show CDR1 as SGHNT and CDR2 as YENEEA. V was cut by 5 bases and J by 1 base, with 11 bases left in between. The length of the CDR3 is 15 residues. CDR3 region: CASSPGRVNTGELFF. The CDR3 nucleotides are TGTGCCAGCAGCCCCGGAAGGGTGAACACCGGGGAGCTGTTTTTT.

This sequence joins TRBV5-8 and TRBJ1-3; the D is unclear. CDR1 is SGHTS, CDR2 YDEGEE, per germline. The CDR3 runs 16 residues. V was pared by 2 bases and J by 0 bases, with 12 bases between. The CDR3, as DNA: TGTGCCAGCAGCTTACTCGGACCCGTCTCTGGAAACACCATATATTTT. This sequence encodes CASSLLGPVSGNTIYF.

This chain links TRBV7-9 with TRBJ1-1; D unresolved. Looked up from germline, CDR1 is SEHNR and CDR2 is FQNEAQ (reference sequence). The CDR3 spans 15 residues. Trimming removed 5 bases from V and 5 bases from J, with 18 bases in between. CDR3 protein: CASSPAGRDGTEAFF. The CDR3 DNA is TGTGCCAGCAGCCCTGCCGGGCGAGACGGTACTGAAGCTTTCTTT.